This TCR beta chain originates from a study of blood T cells in healthy people across ages. Of note for this clonotype: Antigen specificity is unknown.

A J-beta primer mix and a sample-barcoded 5' primer were used in a second PCR of about 6 to 12 cycles. TCRdb independently ran MiXCR on the 5' RACE reads; one entry per CDR3 protein. The sample carries 700,000 to 950,000 distinct CDR3 sequences, roughly 60% recorded once. Healthy Caucasians from Russia aged about 6 to 90 served as donors. There are 14 residues in the CDR3. With 5 bases removed from V and 7 bases from J, the gap between germline ends came to 17 bases. CDR1 DFQATT and CDR2 SNEGSKA come from the germline V gene (reference sequence). General study findings and limits: Expanded clonotype changes were possibly confounded by unknown donor CMV status.

The specimen was blood. The clonotype comes from a man aged 30 to 45 in good health. V usage is TRBV20-1 and J usage is TRBJ2-2; D might be TRBD2 (5 bases). The CDR3 is CSAPDRRGVGELFF. The DNA of the CDR3 is TGCAGTGCTCCCGATCGCCGGGGTGTCGGGGAGCTGTTTTTT.